The 25 T cell receptor beta chains below all came from one sample that was sequenced in a study of blood T cell repertoires in COVID-19. Measured with immunoSEQ multiplex PCR; TCRdb has only the in-frame clones, and not every one. The table shows 200,000 to 300,000 clones, with more than 80% occurring only once. Sequencing was done on a sample of peripheral blood. Receptors were obtained from a human donor in a cohort sampled during active COVID-19.

This clone has only one observation. V is TRBV9 and J is TRBJ1-1; D gene uncertain. V dropped 1 base and J dropped 2 bases, with 3 bases sitting between them. This CDR3 comprises 12 residues. Looked up from germline, CDR1 is SGDLS and CDR2 is YYNGEE. The CDR3 bases are TGTGCCAGCAGCGTAAGCAACACTGAAGCTTTCTTT. This encodes CASSVSNTEAFF.

This clone has a handful of counts. This chain links TRBV2 with TRBJ2-7; 13 nucleotides align to TRBD2. This CDR3 is built from 16 residues. V shed 3 bases, J shed 7 bases, and the junction held 9 bases outside the gene matches. Germline loops: CDR1 SNHLY, CDR2 FYNNEI. CDR3 in amino acids: CASSDYKGLAGWEQYF. The CDR3 DNA reads as TGTGCCAGCAGTGATTATAAGGGACTAGCGGGATGGGAGCAGTACTTC.

The chain combines TRBV6-5 with TRBJ2-7; no clear D gene. V shed 7 bases and J shed 6 bases, with 22 bases lying between them. Germline loops: CDR1 MNHEY, CDR2 SVGAGI. This CDR3 has 15 amino acids. The CDR3 bases are TGTGCCAGCACCCCGGAAAGGCGGTTTTGGCGCGAGCAGTACTTC. Its protein is CASTPERRFWREQYF.

The chain carries TRBV18 and TRBJ2-5; TRBD2 aligns across 10 bases. The CDR3 contains 17 residues. Germline-derived CDR1 and CDR2 are KGHSH and LQKENI. Unmatched junction bases numbered 8, after V lost 0 bases and J lost 4 bases. CDR3 nucleotide sequence: TGTGCCAGCTCACCACCCTCAGCGGGGGGGGCCCGAGAGACCCAGTACTTC. Translation: CASSPPSAGGARETQYF.

The CDR3 loop reads CASSSQDSGNTIYF. The CDR3 region has the DNA TGCGCCAGCAGCAGCCAGGATTCTGGAAACACCATATATTTT. V is TRBV5-1 and J is TRBJ1-3; D not resolved. From germline, CDR1 is SGHRS and CDR2 YFSETQ. The CDR3 runs 14 residues. The V and J ends lost 4 bases and 1 base respectively, with 9 bases between them. Full variable domain (remainder filled in from reference TRBV5-1 and TRBJ1-3): KAGVTQTPRYLIKTRGQQVTLSCSPISGHRSVSWYQQTPGQGLQFLFEYFSETQRNKGNFPGRFSGRQFSNSRSEMNVSTLELGDSALYLCASSSQDSGNTIYFGEGSWLTVV.

The V gene is TRBV9, the J gene TRBJ2-3; possibly TRBD2 for D (6 bases). CDR3 length: 16 amino acids. CDR1 SGDLS and CDR2 YYNGEE come from the germline V gene. The germline V and J ends were trimmed by 2 bases and 1 base, with 14 bases remaining between them. In DNA form, the CDR3 reads TGTGCCAGCAGCGTGAGCCCTCCGGGGGGCACAGATACGCAGTATTTT. Translating gives CASSVSPPGGTDTQYF.

This chain connects TRBV18 to TRBJ1-4; D gene unclear. The germline V gene has CDR1 KGHSH and CDR2 LQKENI. The CDR3 totals 15 residues. V lost 4 bases to trimming and J lost 0 bases, with 9 bases between them. The CDR3: CASSLSTATNEKLFF. CDR3 sequence (DNA): TGTGCCAGCTCACTCTCCACTGCAACTAATGAAAAACTGTTTTTT.

The chain has TRBV10-3 and TRBJ1-1; TRBD1 aligns across 8 bases. The V and J ends lost 6 bases and 1 base, in that order; junction bases with no gene match: 1. Germline V gene sequence: CDR1 ENHRY, CDR2 SYGVKD. CDR3 length: 13 residues. The DNA of the CDR3 is TGTGCCATCAGGGGACAGGAGAACACTGAAGCTTTCTTT. Encoded protein: CAIRGQENTEAFF.

The chain recombines TRBV19 with TRBJ1-5, with D unclear. The V gene lost 2 bases and the J gene lost 2 bases, with 7 bases spanning the gap. Germline V gene lookup returns CDR1 LNHDA and CDR2 SQIVND (reference sequence). This CDR3 region has 14 residues. CDR3 region: CASSISQGNQPQHF. CDR3 sequence (DNA): TGTGCCAGTAGTATATCACAAGGCAATCAGCCCCAGCATTTT.

The chain is built from TRBV24-1 and TRBJ2-1; TRBD1 agrees at 11 bases. V lost 5 bases, J lost 6 bases, and 5 bases stayed unmatched. This CDR3 spans 15 amino acids. Germline-derived CDR1 and CDR2 are KGHDR and SFDVKD. The DNA for the CDR3 is TGTGCCACCAGTGCCGGGGGGACAGGGGGCAATGAGCAGTTCTTC. Translation: CATSAGGTGGNEQFF.

This chain uses TRBV7-2 with TRBJ2-3, with 14 nucleotides matching TRBD2. Unmatched junction bases numbered 11, after V lost 4 bases and J lost 5 bases. The CDR3 extends over 18 amino acids. From germline, CDR1 is SGHTA and CDR2 FQGNSA. In DNA form, the CDR3 reads TGTGCCAGCAGCTATACCGGGACTAGCGGGAGTATCATAGATACGCAGTATTTT. Amino acids: CASSYTGTSGSIIDTQYF.

This clone appeared a single time. The gene calls are TRBV5-6 and TRBJ2-7; perhaps TRBD2 as D (6 bases). The germline CDR1 and CDR2 sequences are SGHDT and YYEEEE. With 2 bases removed from V and 7 bases from J, the gap between germline ends came to 22 bases. This CDR3 has 16 residues. The CDR3 here is CASSFVGQESREEQYF. The CDR3 DNA sequence: TGTGCCAGCAGCTTTGTAGGACAAGAGTCACGGGAGGAGCAGTACTTC.

The chain is built from TRBV18 and TRBJ2-6; 9 positions match TRBD2. The CDR3 loop spans 17 amino acids. The germline V gene has CDR1 KGHSH and CDR2 LQKENI. Trimming took 1 base from V and 3 from J; bases not matched to a gene: 4. This CDR3 is CASSPQAGGNGANVLTF. The CDR3 nucleotides are TGTGCCAGCTCACCACAAGCGGGGGGTAATGGGGCCAACGTCCTGACTTTC.

This chain joins TRBV9 and TRBJ1-2, with 11 positions matching TRBD1. CDR1 is SGDLS, CDR2 YYNGEE, per germline. The CDR3 contains 15 residues. V was clipped by 3 bases and J by 8 bases; unmatched bases: 9. CDR3 protein: CASSAPQGTGGGYTF. CDR3 nucleotide sequence: TGTGCCAGCAGCGCGCCCCAAGGGACAGGGGGAGGCTACACCTTC.

At least ten counts were recorded for this clone. The DNA of the CDR3 is TGCGCCAGCAGGTCCGGGACAGATACCGGGGAGCTGTTTTTT. This encodes CASRSGTDTGELFF. The chain combines TRBV10-2 with TRBJ2-2; 7 positions agree with TRBD1. CDR1 is WSHSY, CDR2 SAAADI, per germline. Unmatched junction bases numbered 6, after V lost 6 bases and J lost 5 bases. The CDR3 covers 14 residues.

V gene TRBV5-1 combines with J gene TRBJ2-5; D perhaps matches TRBD2 (6 bases). This CDR3 region has 15 residues. Between the trimmed V and J ends, which lost 0 bases and 0 bases, there was a span of 9 bases. The germline gives CDR1 SGHRS, CDR2 YFSETQ. The chain's CDR3 is CASSLVGLDQETQYF. The DNA of the CDR3 is TGCGCCAGCAGCTTGGTGGGACTGGACCAAGAGACCCAGTACTTC.

The V call is TRBV7-9, the J call TRBJ2-7; D gene ambiguous. Trimming removed 4 bases from V and 8 bases from J, with 12 bases in between. Germline loops: CDR1 SEHNR, CDR2 FQNEAQ (reference sequence). The CDR3 contains 12 residues. The CDR3 loop is CASSSENVQQYF. CDR3 DNA: TGTGCCAGCAGCTCCGAGAATGTGCAGCAGTACTTC.

The rearrangement uses TRBV7-3 and TRBJ2-3, with 9 nucleotides matching TRBD1. CDR3 size: 15 residues. V lost 2 bases and J lost 0; bases outside the gene matches: 0. Germline lookup yields CDR1 SGHTA and CDR2 FQGTGA. The CDR3 spells CASSLGQGSTDTQYF. In nucleotides, the CDR3 is TGTGCCAGCAGCTTAGGACAGGGGAGCACAGATACGCAGTATTTT.

This chain connects TRBV19 to TRBJ2-1; D call uncertain. There are 13 residues in the CDR3. Germline V gene sequence: CDR1 LNHDA, CDR2 SQIVND (reference sequence). The germline V and J ends were trimmed by 6 bases and 3 bases, with 9 bases remaining between them. As DNA, the CDR3 is TGTGCCAGTAGCCCGGGTTTCTACAATGAGCAGTTCTTC. This codes for CASSPGFYNEQFF.

This clone was found a few times. This chain joins TRBV9 and TRBJ1-5; 8 nucleotides agree with TRBD1. Trimming took 4 bases from V and 7 from J; bases not matched to a gene: 10. CDR1 and CDR2 from the germline V gene are SGDLS and YYNGEE. The CDR3 spans 15 residues. The CDR3 region has the DNA TGTGCCAGCAGCTCGACAGGGGCAGGGGTACAGCCCCAGCATTTT. Translation gives CASSSTGAGVQPQHF.

V gene TRBV6-5 combines with J gene TRBJ2-5, with no clear D. From germline, CDR1 is MNHEY and CDR2 SVGAGI. The length of the CDR3 is 13 residues. Trimming took 8 bases from V and 11 from J, leaving 21 bases between them. CDR3 protein: CASRRRELPNQYF. The DNA for the CDR3 is TGTGCCAGCCGAAGAAGAGAACTGCCCAATCAGTACTTC.

This rearrangement joins TRBV9 to TRBJ1-6; 7 bases map to TRBD1. This CDR3 contains 14 residues. V shed 3 bases, J shed 5 bases, and the junction held 2 bases outside the gene matches. From germline, CDR1 is SGDLS and CDR2 YYNGEE. The CDR3 nucleotides read TGTGCCAGCAGCGCGGGACAGCATAATTCACCCCTCCACTTT. Its translation: CASSAGQHNSPLHF.

V is TRBV2 and J is TRBJ1-6; no reliable D call. The germline V gene has CDR1 SNHLY and CDR2 FYNNEI. The V end lost 6 bases, the J end lost 6 bases, and 15 bases lay between the germline ends. The CDR3 consists of 15 residues. CDR3 sequence reads: CASRRGSRINSPLHF. The CDR3 DNA sequence: TGTGCCAGCAGGAGAGGTTCGCGCATTAATTCACCCCTCCACTTT.

The chain joins TRBV2 to TRBJ1-2, with D possibly being TRBD1 (6 bases). CDR3 size: 13 residues. V was clipped by 5 bases and J by 1 base, with 8 bases between them. Germline V CDR1 and CDR2: SNHLY, FYNNEI. CDR3: CASSRQVNYGYTF. The CDR3 nucleotides read TGTGCCAGCAGTAGACAGGTTAACTATGGCTACACCTTC.

Only one count was recorded for this clone. The rearrangement joins TRBV18 to TRBJ1-5; possible D gene TRBD1, 6 bases. The CDR3 contains 13 residues. V shed 8 bases and J shed 3 bases, with 11 bases lying between them. From germline, CDR1 is KGHSH and CDR2 LQKENI. In DNA, the CDR3 is TGTGCCAGCAGGGGGGGAAACAATCAGCCCCAGCATTTT. This encodes CASRGGNNQPQHF.